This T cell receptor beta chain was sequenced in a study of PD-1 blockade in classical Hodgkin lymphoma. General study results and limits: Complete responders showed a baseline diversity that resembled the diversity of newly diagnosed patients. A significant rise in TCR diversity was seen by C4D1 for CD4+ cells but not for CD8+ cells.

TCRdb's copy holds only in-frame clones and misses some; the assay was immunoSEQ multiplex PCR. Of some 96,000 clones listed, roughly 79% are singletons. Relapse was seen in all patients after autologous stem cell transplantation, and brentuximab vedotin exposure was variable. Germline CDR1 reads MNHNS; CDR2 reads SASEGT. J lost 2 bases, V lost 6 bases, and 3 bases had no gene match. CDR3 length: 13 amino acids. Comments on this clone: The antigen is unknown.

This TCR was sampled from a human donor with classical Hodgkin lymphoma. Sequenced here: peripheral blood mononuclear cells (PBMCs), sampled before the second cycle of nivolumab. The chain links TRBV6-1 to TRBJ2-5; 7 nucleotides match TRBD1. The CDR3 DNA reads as TGTGCCAGCAGGGTGGGACAGCAAGAGACCCAGTACTTC. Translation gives CASRVGQQETQYF.